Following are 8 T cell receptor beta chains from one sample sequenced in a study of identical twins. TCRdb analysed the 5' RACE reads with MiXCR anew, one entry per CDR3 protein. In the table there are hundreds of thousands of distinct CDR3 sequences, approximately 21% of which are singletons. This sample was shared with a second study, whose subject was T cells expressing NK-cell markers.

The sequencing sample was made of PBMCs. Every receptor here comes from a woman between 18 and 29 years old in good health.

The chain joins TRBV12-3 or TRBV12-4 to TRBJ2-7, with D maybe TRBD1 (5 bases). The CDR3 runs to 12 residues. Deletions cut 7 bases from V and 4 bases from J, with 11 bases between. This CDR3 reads CASTRTFYEQYF. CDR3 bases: TGTGCCAGCACCCGGACATTTTACGAGCAGTACTTC.

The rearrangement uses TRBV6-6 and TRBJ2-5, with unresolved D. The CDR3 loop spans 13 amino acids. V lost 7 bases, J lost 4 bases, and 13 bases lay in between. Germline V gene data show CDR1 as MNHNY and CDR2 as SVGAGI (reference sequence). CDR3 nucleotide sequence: TGTGCCAGCACCCTCGCTAGAGGAGAGACCCAGTACTTC. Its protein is CASTLARGETQYF.

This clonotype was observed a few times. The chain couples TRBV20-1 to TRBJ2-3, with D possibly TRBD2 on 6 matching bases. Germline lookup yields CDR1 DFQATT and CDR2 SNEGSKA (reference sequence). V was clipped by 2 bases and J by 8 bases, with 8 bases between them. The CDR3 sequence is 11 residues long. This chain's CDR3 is CSARSEGTQYF. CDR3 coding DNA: TGCAGTGCTAGATCGGAGGGTACGCAGTATTTT.

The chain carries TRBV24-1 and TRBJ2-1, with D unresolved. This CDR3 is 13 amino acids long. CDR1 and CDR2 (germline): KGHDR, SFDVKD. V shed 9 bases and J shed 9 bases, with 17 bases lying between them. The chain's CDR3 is CATAASSRVEQFF. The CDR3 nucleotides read TGTGCCACCGCGGCCAGCTCGCGAGTTGAGCAGTTCTTC.

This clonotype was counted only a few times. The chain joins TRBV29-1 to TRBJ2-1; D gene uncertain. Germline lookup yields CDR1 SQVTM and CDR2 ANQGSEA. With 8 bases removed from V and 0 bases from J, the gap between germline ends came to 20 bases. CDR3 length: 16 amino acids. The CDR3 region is CSFEEGLGSSYNEQFF. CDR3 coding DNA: TGCAGCTTCGAAGAAGGGCTGGGTAGCTCCTACAATGAGCAGTTCTTC.

CDR3 DNA: TGCGCCAGCAGCCCGGGACCGACAGCCAAAAACATTCAGTACTTC. Its translation is CASSPGPTAKNIQYF. This rearrangement joins TRBV5-1 to TRBJ2-4, with D perhaps given as TRBD1 or TRBD2 (5 bases each). V lost 4 bases, J lost 0 bases, and 11 bases lay in between. The CDR3 contains 15 residues. Germline values: CDR1 SGHRS, CDR2 YFSETQ.

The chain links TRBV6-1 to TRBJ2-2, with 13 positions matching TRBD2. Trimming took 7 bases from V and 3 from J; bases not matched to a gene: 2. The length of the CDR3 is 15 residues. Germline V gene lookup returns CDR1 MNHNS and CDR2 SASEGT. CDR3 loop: CASTGLAGDTGELFF. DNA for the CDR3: TGTGCCAGCACTGGACTAGCGGGGGACACCGGGGAGCTGTTTTTT.

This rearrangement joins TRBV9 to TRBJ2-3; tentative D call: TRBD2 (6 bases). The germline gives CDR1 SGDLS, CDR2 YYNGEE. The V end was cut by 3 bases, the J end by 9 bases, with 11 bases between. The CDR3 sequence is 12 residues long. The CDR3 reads CASSAGVQTQYF. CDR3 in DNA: TGTGCCAGCAGCGCGGGAGTACAGACGCAGTATTTT.